The 13 T cell receptor beta chains below were found in one sample sequenced in a study of shared clonotypes between healthy human individuals. Using immunoSEQ multiplex PCR, the repertoire was profiled, and TCRdb retains in-frame clones only, with some absent. The sample comprises about 820,000 clones, 92% of which are singletons, and 20% to 30% rests with the top ten. CD45RO-negative cells were positively selected for CCR7, leaving out terminally differentiated effector memory CD45RA+ cells. Sequencing was carried out using naive CD8+ T cells sorted from blood. Receptors originate from a man aged 25 to 40 in good health.

The V gene is TRBV11-2, the J gene TRBJ2-7; 7 bases map to TRBD2. CDR3 size: 14 residues. CDR1 SGHAT and CDR2 FQNNGV come from the germline V gene. V was clipped by 3 bases and J by 5 bases; unmatched bases: 7. In DNA form, the CDR3 reads TGTGCCAGCAGCTTGACTAGCAACGCGGACGAGCAGTACTTC. Protein sequence: CASSLTSNADEQYF.

The V gene is TRBV5-1, the J gene TRBJ2-7; D call uncertain. The CDR3 runs to 13 residues. V lost 2 bases and J 5 bases, leaving 11 bases between the germline ends. From germline, CDR1 is SGHRS and CDR2 YFSETQ. The CDR3: CASSFSPRDEQYF. The CDR3 DNA reads TGCGCCAGCAGCTTTTCCCCCCGGGACGAGCAGTACTTC.

This clone showed up just once. CDR3 in DNA: TGCGCCAGCAGTGAAACGAGGTATGGCTCCTACAATGAGCAGTTCTTC. As protein: CASSETRYGSYNEQFF. The J gene is TRBJ2-1, the V gene TRBV10-2; D unresolved. CDR1 is WSHSY and CDR2 is SAAADI in the germline V gene. The CDR3 runs to 16 residues. Between the trimmed V and J ends, which lost 3 bases and 0 bases, there was a span of 12 bases.

This sequence joins TRBV7-2 and TRBJ2-1; TRBD2 matches 9 bases. The V segment lost 4 bases and the J segment 2 bases; nucleotides outside the gene matches: 9. This CDR3 contains 17 residues. Looked up from germline, CDR1 is SGHTA and CDR2 is FQGNSA. The DNA for the CDR3 is TGTGCCAGCAGCTCATTCCCCCTAGCGGGAACCTACAATGAGCAGTTCTTC. It specifies CASSSFPLAGTYNEQFF.

The chain employs TRBV7-9 and TRBJ2-5, with D unresolved. The CDR3 is made up of 14 amino acids. The germline V gene encodes CDR1 SEHNR and CDR2 FQNEAQ (reference sequence). The V end lost 3 bases, the J end lost 5 bases, and 13 bases lay between the germline ends. The chain's CDR3 is CASSLGKARETQYF. In nucleotides, the CDR3 is TGTGCCAGCAGCTTGGGCAAGGCCAGGGAGACCCAGTACTTC.

The chain links TRBV10-3 to TRBJ2-1; 7 bases are a match to TRBD2. The CDR3 covers 14 residues. Germline loops: CDR1 ENHRY, CDR2 SYGVKD. V lost 0 bases and J lost 8; bases outside the gene matches: 4. The CDR3 DNA reads TGTGCCATCAGTGAGTCGGGAACTAGCGATGAGCAGTTCTTC. Its translation is CAISESGTSDEQFF.

The gene calls are TRBV4-1 and TRBJ2-1, with 8 bases that match TRBD2. V gave up 1 base and J gave up 2 bases; unmatched junction bases: 1. The CDR3 is 15 residues long. Germline V CDR1 and CDR2: MGHRA, YSYEKL. The DNA of the CDR3 is TGCGCCAGCAGCCAAGGGCGGGGGGCCTACAATGAGCAGTTCTTC. Its translation is CASSQGRGAYNEQFF.

The chain links TRBV27 to TRBJ2-5; D may be TRBD2 (5 bases). The CDR3 sequence is 15 residues long. The V end lost 0 bases, the J end lost 5 bases, and 13 bases lay between the germline ends. Germline-derived CDR1 and CDR2 are MNHEY and SMNVEV (reference sequence). In DNA, the CDR3 is TGTGCCAGCAGTTTATCGTATCCGGGGTTGGAGACCCAGTACTTC. Translating it yields CASSLSYPGLETQYF.

This chain uses TRBV7-9 with TRBJ2-2; weak D call: TRBD1 (6 bases). Germline V gene sequence: CDR1 SEHNR, CDR2 FQNEAQ (reference sequence). This CDR3 comprises 16 residues. Between the trimmed V and J ends, which lost 5 bases and 1 base, there was a span of 14 bases. The CDR3 loop reads CASSPRAGENTGELFF. Written as DNA, the CDR3 is TGTGCCAGCAGCCCCCGTGCAGGGGAGAACACCGGGGAGCTGTTTTTT.

The chain couples TRBV6-4 to TRBJ2-1; TRBD2 aligns across 13 bases. V lost 5 bases, J lost 2 bases, and 3 bases stayed unmatched. CDR3 length: 16 residues. Germline V lookup: CDR1 MRHNA, CDR2 SNTAGT. The DNA of the CDR3 is TGTGCCAGCAGTCCGGGACTAGCGGGACCCTACAATGAGCAGTTCTTC. Protein product: CASSPGLAGPYNEQFF.

V is TRBV7-9 and J is TRBJ2-2, with D unclear. CDR1 is SEHNR and CDR2 is FQNEAQ in the germline V gene (reference sequence). This CDR3 is 17 amino acids long. V was cut by 1 base and J by 3 bases, with 15 bases left in between. The CDR3 sequence is CASSLVAGRPHTGELFF. CDR3 nucleotide sequence: TGTGCCAGCAGCTTAGTGGCAGGCCGGCCCCACACCGGGGAGCTGTTTTTT.

V gene TRBV27 combines with J gene TRBJ2-7; TRBD1 matches 9 bases. From germline, CDR1 is MNHEY and CDR2 SMNVEV (reference sequence). The CDR3 spans 16 residues. The V and J ends lost 5 bases and 1 base, in that order; junction bases with no gene match: 9. The DNA of the CDR3 is TGTGCCAGCAGTGTCCTGGGAGGACAGGGGTCCTACGAGCAGTACTTC. Its translation: CASSVLGGQGSYEQYF.

This clone was observed once. The V and J genes are TRBV11-2 and TRBJ2-1; possible D gene TRBD2, 6 bases. Per the germline V gene, CDR1 is SGHAT and CDR2 is FQNNGV. This CDR3 region has 14 residues. V lost 0 bases and J 15 bases, leaving 18 bases between the germline ends. For the CDR3, the DNA is TGTGCCAGCAGCTTAGACCCCTCCACGGGAGAGGCGTTCTTC. As protein: CASSLDPSTGEAFF. The entire variable domain, with the rest obtained from reference TRBV11-2 and TRBJ2-1, is as follows: EAGVAQSPRYKIIEKRQSVAFWCNPISGHATLYWYQQILGQGPKLLIQFQNNGVVDDSQLPKDRFSAERLKGVDSTLKIQPAKLEDSAVYLCASSLDPSTGEAFFGPGTRLTVL.